This is a list of T cell receptor beta chains from one sample in a study of control samples from healthy donors and cancer patients. Libraries were prepared by immunoSEQ multiplex PCR; TCRdb keeps only in-frame clonotypes and omits some of them. The sample includes about 22,000 clones, roughly 83% seen only once; the top ten take 27%. Material for sequencing was PBMCs. All receptors derive from a man in his 60s with head and neck cancer. Each CDR3 is given with its conserved first and last residue. D genes are given only for firm matches. Size tells how often a clone was seen (once, few, many) or the class of an expanded clone, and some rows leave it out.

>TRBJ1-5|.|.|TRBV6-1
TGTGCCAGCAGTGAAGGAGGATACTACCAGCCCCAGCATTTT
CASSEGGYYQPQHF
>TRBJ2-2|.|.|TRBV7-7
TGTGCTAGCAGCCCGACCGCGAGCCCGGACACCGGGGAGCTGTTTTTT
CASSPTASPDTGELFF
>TRBJ2-6|.|.|TRBV3-1/TRBV3-2
TGTGCCAGCAGCCAAGATAATCCCGGGGCCAACGTCCTGACTTTC
CASSQDNPGANVLTF
>TRBJ1-1|.|TRBD1|TRBV19
TGTGCCAGCAGACAGGGAAGTGAAGCTTTCTTT
CASRQGSEAFF
>TRBJ2-2|.|TRBD1|TRBV19
TGTGCCAGTTCCCCCCAGGGGGCGCGAGGGACCGGGGAGCTGTTTTTT
CASSPQGARGTGELFF
>TRBJ2-5|.|.|TRBV29-1
TGCAGCGTTGAACCCCAAGAGACCGAGTACCAAGAGACCCAGTACTTC
CSVEPQETEYQETQYF
>TRBJ2-3|few|.|TRBV12-3/TRBV12-4
TGTGCCAGCAGTTCCGCGGACACAGATACGCAGTATTTT
CASSSADTDTQYF
>TRBJ2-3|.|.|TRBV5-1
TGCGCCAGCAGCTTGAAGCGGAGGGGACGGGCCGGCACAGATACGCAGTATTTT
CASSLKRRGRAGTDTQYF
>TRBJ2-7|.|.|TRBV6-5
TGTGCCAGCAGTTACAGGGACAACACCTACGAGCAGTACTTC
CASSYRDNTYEQYF
>TRBJ2-4|few|TRBD1|TRBV19
TGTGCCAGTAGTACCGGGACAGGGGCCCTAGGATTCGACATTCAGTACTTC
CASSTGTGALGFDIQYF
>TRBJ2-2|few|.|TRBV19
TGTGCCAGTAGTATAGTACGGAGCACCGGGGAGCTGTTTTTT
CASSIVRSTGELFF
>TRBJ2-7|large|.|TRBV5-1
TGCGCCAGCAGCCCTGGCAGGGGCTACGAGCAGTACTTC
CASSPGRGYEQYF
>TRBJ2-7|.|TRBD1|TRBV29-1
TGCAGCGTTGTAAGGACAGGGGGCGGGGAGCAGTACTTC
CSVVRTGGGEQYF
>TRBJ2-1|.|.|TRBV29-1
TGCAGCACGGGGGAAGTTGAGCAGTTCTTC
CSTGEVEQFF
>TRBJ1-2|.|TRBD1|TRBV27
TGTGCCAGCAGTTTACAACGGACAGGGACTAACTATGGCTACACCTTC
CASSLQRTGTNYGYTF
>TRBJ2-7|.|.|TRBV29-1
TGCAGCGTCCCAGCACCCTTCGACGAGCAGTACTTC
CSVPAPFDEQYF
>TRBJ1-1|.|.|TRBV28
TGTGCCAGCAGTTTATCGGTGAACACTGAAGCTTTCTTT
CASSLSVNTEAFF
>TRBJ2-1|medium-sized|TRBD2|TRBV9
TGTGCCAGCAGCGTAGGGTGGCGGGAGACGGATGAGCAGTTCTTC
CASSVGWRETDEQFF
>TRBJ1-3|.|.|TRBV28
TGTGCCAGCGGGTTCTCTGGAAACACCATATATTTT
CASGFSGNTIYF
>TRBJ2-7|once|TRBD2|TRBV7-2
TGTGCCAGCATCTCCCAGTCCGGGACTAGCGTCTACGAGCAGTACTTC
CASISQSGTSVYEQYF
>TRBJ1-5|.|.|TRBV9
TGTGCCAGCAGCGCATTTCAGGATAGCAATCAGCCCCAGCATTTT
CASSAFQDSNQPQHF
>TRBJ2-5|.|.|TRBV19
TGTGCCAGTAGTGGGGGGAGAAGGGAGACCCAGTACTTC
CASSGGRRETQYF
>TRBJ1-3|.|.|TRBV21-1
TGTGCCAGCAGCAAAAGGGGGGGCCGAAACACCATATATTTT
CASSKRGGRNTIYF
>TRBJ1-1|few|.|TRBV20-1
TGCAGTCCTTACAGGGACACTGAAGCTTTCTTT
CSPYRDTEAFF
>TRBJ2-1|.|.|TRBV19
TGTGCCAGTAGCTCGCAGGTGGGGCCGAATGAGCAGTTCTTC
CASSSQVGPNEQFF
>TRBJ1-3|.|.|TRBV7-9
TGTGCCAGCAGCATACCCCGGGAGGGAAACACCATATATTTT
CASSIPREGNTIYF
>TRBJ2-2|.|.|TRBV29-1
TGCAGCGTAAGACCGTCAACCGGGGAGCTGTTTTTT
CSVRPSTGELFF
>TRBJ2-7|.|.|TRBV24-1
TGTGCCACCAGTGATCCCGGGCGGGGCAGCCCCTACGAGCAGTACTTC
CATSDPGRGSPYEQYF
>TRBJ2-5|.|TRBD1|TRBV7-8
TGTGCCAGCAGCTTGTTAGTTGGGACAGGAGGTGAGACCCAGTACTTC
CASSLLVGTGGETQYF